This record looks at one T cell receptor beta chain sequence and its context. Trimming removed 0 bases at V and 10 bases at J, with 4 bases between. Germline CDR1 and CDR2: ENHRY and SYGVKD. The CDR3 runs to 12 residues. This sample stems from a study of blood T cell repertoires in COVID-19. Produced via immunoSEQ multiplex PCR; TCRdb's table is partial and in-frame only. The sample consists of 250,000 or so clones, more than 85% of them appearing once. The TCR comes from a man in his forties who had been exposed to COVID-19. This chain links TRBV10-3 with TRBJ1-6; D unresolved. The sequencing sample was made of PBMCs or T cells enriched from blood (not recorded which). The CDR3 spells CAISESRSPLHF. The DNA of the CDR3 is TGTGCCATCAGTGAGTCGAGGTCACCCCTCCACTTT.